These T cell receptor beta chains were read from a single sample in a study of cytomegalovirus exposure and HLA in healthy donors. Sequencing was performed with immunoSEQ multiplex PCR; in TCRdb, only in-frame clones are kept and a portion is missing. The data contain around 100,000 clones, 76% of them singletons. The specimen was PBMCs. These receptors all come from a man aged 35-49 years in good health and CMV-seronegative. Both conserved end residues are part of each CDR3. A D gene is named only where the DNA matches it firmly. Only part of the rows carry a size: once, few, many, or a class if the clone is expanded.

d_gene: TRBD1; abundance: -; v_gene: TRBV19; j_gene: TRBJ2-3; CDR3aa: CASSLETGDNWGGRGFADTQYF; CDR3nt: TGTGCCAGTAGTTTGGAGACAGGGGACAATTGGGGTGGGAGAGGGTTCGCAGATACGCAGTATTTT
d_gene: TRBD1; abundance: -; v_gene: TRBV7-9; j_gene: TRBJ1-5; CDR3aa: CASSLTGVGNQPQHF; CDR3nt: TGTGCCAGCAGCTTAACAGGGGTAGGCAATCAGCCCCAGCATTTT
d_gene: TRBD1; abundance: few; v_gene: TRBV10-3; j_gene: TRBJ1-2; CDR3aa: CAISGGDREGGYTF; CDR3nt: TGTGCCATCAGTGGGGGGGACAGGGAGGGTGGCTACACCTTC
d_gene: TRBD1; abundance: -; v_gene: TRBV14; j_gene: TRBJ2-7; CDR3aa: CASSQGQGARYEQYF; CDR3nt: TGTGCCAGCAGCCAAGGACAGGGGGCTCGTTACGAGCAGTACTTC
d_gene: TRBD1; abundance: -; v_gene: TRBV7-2; j_gene: TRBJ1-2; CDR3aa: CASSSPRDRGHGYTF; CDR3nt: TGTGCCAGCAGCTCCCCCCGGGACAGGGGGCATGGCTACACCTTC
d_gene: TRBD1; abundance: -; v_gene: TRBV4-3; j_gene: TRBJ1-2; CDR3aa: CASSQDFGDREGYTF; CDR3nt: TGCGCCAGCAGCCAAGATTTTGGGGACAGGGAAGGCTACACCTTC
d_gene: TRBD1; abundance: -; v_gene: TRBV11-2; j_gene: TRBJ1-3; CDR3aa: CASSLDRGKNTIYF; CDR3nt: TGTGCCAGCAGCCTAGACAGGGGGAAGAACACCATATATTTT
d_gene: TRBD1; abundance: -; v_gene: TRBV4-1; j_gene: TRBJ2-3; CDR3aa: CAGSSQDRGHRDTQYF; CDR3nt: TGCGCCGGGAGCAGCCAGGACAGGGGGCATAGAGATACGCAGTATTTT
d_gene: -; abundance: -; v_gene: TRBV28; j_gene: TRBJ1-1; CDR3aa: CASSQYDGLTEAFF; CDR3nt: TGTGCCAGCAGTCAATACGACGGACTCACTGAAGCTTTCTTT
d_gene: TRBD1; abundance: few; v_gene: TRBV6-5; j_gene: TRBJ1-1; CDR3aa: CASIHVTGAWTEAFF; CDR3nt: TGTGCCAGCATTCACGTGACAGGGGCATGGACTGAAGCTTTCTTT
d_gene: -; abundance: few; v_gene: TRBV6-4; j_gene: TRBJ2-2; CDR3aa: CASRASVGASELFF; CDR3nt: TGTGCCAGCAGAGCTAGCGTCGGGGCGAGCGAGCTGTTTTTT
d_gene: TRBD1; abundance: few; v_gene: TRBV30; j_gene: TRBJ1-5; CDR3aa: CAYDRARNQPQHF; CDR3nt: TGTGCCTACGACAGGGCACGCAATCAGCCCCAGCATTTT
d_gene: TRBD1; abundance: -; v_gene: TRBV28; j_gene: TRBJ2-1; CDR3aa: CASRVDRASSYNEQFF; CDR3nt: TGTGCCAGCAGGGTGGACAGGGCGAGCTCCTACAATGAGCAGTTCTTC
d_gene: TRBD2; abundance: -; v_gene: TRBV5-1; j_gene: TRBJ2-3; CDR3aa: CASSFSGLAGGRTDTQYF; CDR3nt: TGCGCCAGCAGCTTTTCAGGACTAGCGGGGGGTCGCACAGATACGCAGTATTTT
d_gene: TRBD1; abundance: -; v_gene: TRBV5-8; j_gene: TRBJ1-6; CDR3aa: CASSLGSGTGSNALHF; CDR3nt: TGTGCCAGCAGCTTGGGAAGTGGGACAGGCTCTAATGCCCTCCACTTT
d_gene: -; abundance: few; v_gene: TRBV6-1; j_gene: TRBJ2-5; CDR3aa: CASSGVLETQYF; CDR3nt: TGTGCCAGCAGCGGAGTCTTAGAGACCCAGTACTTC
d_gene: -; abundance: -; v_gene: TRBV9; j_gene: TRBJ2-5; CDR3aa: CASSVAWGRGETQYF; CDR3nt: TGTGCCAGCAGCGTAGCTTGGGGGCGAGGAGAGACCCAGTACTTC
d_gene: -; abundance: -; v_gene: TRBV15; j_gene: TRBJ1-3; CDR3aa: CATSRGQGTGNTIYF; CDR3nt: TGTGCCACCAGCAGAGGTCAGGGGACTGGAAACACCATATATTTT
d_gene: TRBD1; abundance: -; v_gene: TRBV29-1; j_gene: TRBJ1-1; CDR3aa: CSGGTGRGNTEAFF; CDR3nt: TGCAGCGGGGGGACAGGGAGGGGGAACACTGAAGCTTTCTTT
d_gene: TRBD2; abundance: -; v_gene: TRBV2; j_gene: TRBJ2-2; CDR3aa: CASSSGGPGTGELFF; CDR3nt: TGTGCCAGTTCTAGCGGGGGGCCGGGCACCGGGGAGCTGTTTTTT
d_gene: -; abundance: -; v_gene: TRBV28; j_gene: TRBJ1-5; CDR3aa: CASTRITGQPQHF; CDR3nt: TGTGCCAGCACCCGAATTACAGGGCAGCCCCAGCATTTT
d_gene: TRBD2; abundance: -; v_gene: TRBV4-2; j_gene: TRBJ2-1; CDR3aa: CASSQDEERGTTYNEQFF; CDR3nt: TGTGCCAGCAGCCAAGATGAGGAGCGGGGGACCACCTACAATGAGCAGTTCTTC
d_gene: -; abundance: few; v_gene: TRBV10-3; j_gene: TRBJ2-2; CDR3aa: CAISRDLGLKKSHTGELFF; CDR3nt: TGTGCCATCAGCCGGGACTTGGGCCTAAAAAAGTCCCACACCGGGGAGCTGTTTTTT
d_gene: TRBD1; abundance: -; v_gene: TRBV6-1; j_gene: TRBJ1-1; CDR3aa: CASSPGQQNTEAFF; CDR3nt: TGTGCCAGCAGTCCGGGACAGCAGAACACTGAAGCTTTCTTT
d_gene: TRBD1; abundance: -; v_gene: TRBV5-1; j_gene: TRBJ1-1; CDR3aa: CASSQDRVTEAFF; CDR3nt: TGCGCCAGCAGCCAAGACAGGGTTACTGAAGCTTTCTTT
d_gene: -; abundance: -; v_gene: TRBV27; j_gene: TRBJ1-6; CDR3aa: CASSPPRTDYNSPLHF; CDR3nt: TGTGCCAGCAGTCCCCCACGGACAGATTATAATTCACCCCTCCACTTT
d_gene: -; abundance: -; v_gene: TRBV7-9; j_gene: TRBJ1-6; CDR3aa: CASSQGDYNSPLHF; CDR3nt: TGTGCCAGCAGCCAAGGAGACTATAATTCACCCCTCCACTTT
d_gene: -; abundance: -; v_gene: TRBV5-1; j_gene: TRBJ2-1; CDR3aa: CASSIHGGYEQFF; CDR3nt: TGCGCCAGCAGCATCCACGGCGGGTATGAGCAGTTCTTC
d_gene: -; abundance: -; v_gene: TRBV25-1; j_gene: TRBJ1-2; CDR3aa: CASSERVSYGYTF; CDR3nt: TGTGCCAGCAGTGAGCGGGTATCCTATGGCTACACCTTC
d_gene: TRBD1; abundance: few; v_gene: TRBV6-5; j_gene: TRBJ2-7; CDR3aa: CASSYRDRGSAYEQYF; CDR3nt: TGTGCCAGCAGTTACAGGGACAGGGGATCAGCCTACGAGCAGTACTTC
d_gene: -; abundance: -; v_gene: TRBV5-1; j_gene: TRBJ2-4; CDR3aa: CASSSGNSGAKNIQYF; CDR3nt: TGCGCCAGCAGCTCGGGGAACAGTGGAGCCAAAAACATTCAGTACTTC
d_gene: TRBD2; abundance: -; v_gene: TRBV6-1; j_gene: TRBJ2-3; CDR3aa: CASSQLADTQYF; CDR3nt: TGTGCCAGCAGTCAACTAGCGGATACGCAGTATTTT
d_gene: TRBD2; abundance: -; v_gene: TRBV5-4; j_gene: TRBJ2-3; CDR3aa: CASSYTSGATDTQYF; CDR3nt: TGTGCCAGCAGCTACACTAGCGGGGCCACAGATACGCAGTATTTT
d_gene: TRBD2; abundance: -; v_gene: TRBV7-9; j_gene: TRBJ2-3; CDR3aa: CASSQERGGLADTQYF; CDR3nt: TGTGCCAGCAGCCAAGAGCGGGGGGGCCTGGCAGATACGCAGTATTTT
d_gene: TRBD1; abundance: -; v_gene: TRBV5-1; j_gene: TRBJ1-2; CDR3aa: CASSDPATRGQDGYTF; CDR3nt: TGCGCCAGCAGCGATCCAGCAACCAGGGGGCAAGATGGCTACACCTTC
d_gene: -; abundance: once; v_gene: TRBV7-9; j_gene: TRBJ1-1; CDR3aa: CSSSSQGNTEAFF; CDR3nt: TGTTCCAGTAGCTCACAGGGCAACACTGAAGCTTTCTTT
d_gene: TRBD1; abundance: few; v_gene: TRBV19; j_gene: TRBJ2-5; CDR3aa: CASRGGQGGETQYF; CDR3nt: TGTGCCAGTAGGGGTGGACAGGGGGGAGAGACCCAGTACTTC
d_gene: -; abundance: -; v_gene: TRBV5-1; j_gene: TRBJ1-1; CDR3aa: CASSLDQGNTEAFF; CDR3nt: TGCGCCAGCAGTCTCGATCAGGGAAACACTGAAGCTTTCTTT
d_gene: TRBD2; abundance: few; v_gene: TRBV9; j_gene: TRBJ2-2; CDR3aa: CASSVLAGGHIGELFF; CDR3nt: TGTGCCAGCAGCGTACTAGCGGGGGGCCATATCGGGGAGCTGTTTTTT
d_gene: TRBD1; abundance: -; v_gene: TRBV5-1; j_gene: TRBJ2-7; CDR3aa: CASSTTGAPSYEQYF; CDR3nt: TGCGCCAGCAGCACCACAGGGGCCCCCTCCTACGAGCAGTACTTC
d_gene: TRBD1; abundance: -; v_gene: TRBV19; j_gene: TRBJ2-2; CDR3aa: CASSMATGGRELFF; CDR3nt: TGTGCCAGTAGTATGGCGACAGGGGGAAGGGAGCTGTTTTTT
d_gene: -; abundance: -; v_gene: TRBV7-9; j_gene: TRBJ2-1; CDR3aa: CASGLSSRDEQFF; CDR3nt: TGTGCCAGCGGCCTATCCTCTCGGGATGAGCAGTTCTTC
d_gene: -; abundance: -; v_gene: TRBV5-8; j_gene: TRBJ2-2; CDR3aa: CASSLWEIDTGELFF; CDR3nt: TGTGCCAGCAGCTTGTGGGAGATAGACACCGGGGAGCTGTTTTTT
d_gene: -; abundance: -; v_gene: TRBV6-6; j_gene: TRBJ1-4; CDR3aa: CASSRGTSDEKLFF; CDR3nt: TGTGCCAGCAGCCGTGGGACTAGTGATGAAAAACTGTTTTTT
d_gene: -; abundance: once; v_gene: TRBV9; j_gene: TRBJ2-5; CDR3aa: CASSVGGSAQETQYF; CDR3nt: TGTGCCAGCAGCGTAGGTGGTAGCGCTCAAGAGACCCAGTACTTC
d_gene: -; abundance: -; v_gene: TRBV2; j_gene: TRBJ1-1; CDR3aa: CASLWAGTEAFF; CDR3nt: TGTGCCAGTTTGTGGGCGGGCACTGAAGCTTTCTTT
d_gene: -; abundance: -; v_gene: TRBV6-5; j_gene: TRBJ2-3; CDR3aa: CASSYGGSGYTDTQYF; CDR3nt: TGTGCCAGCAGTTACGGCGGTAGCGGATACACAGATACGCAGTATTTT
d_gene: TRBD2; abundance: -; v_gene: TRBV7-2; j_gene: TRBJ2-1; CDR3aa: CASSLRQAGGNNEQFF; CDR3nt: TGTGCCAGCAGCTTAAGGCAAGCGGGGGGGAACAATGAGCAGTTCTTC
d_gene: TRBD1; abundance: -; v_gene: TRBV29-1; j_gene: TRBJ2-3; CDR3aa: CSVGERDRDADTQYF; CDR3nt: TGCAGCGTCGGTGAGCGGGACAGGGACGCAGATACGCAGTATTTT
d_gene: -; abundance: -; v_gene: TRBV30; j_gene: TRBJ1-3; CDR3aa: CAWSPGNTIYF; CDR3nt: TGTGCCTGGAGTCCAGGAAACACCATATATTTT